Listed below are T cell receptor beta chains from one sample, sequenced in a study of T cell repertoires in cytomegalovirus infection. Each CDR3 protein gets one entry after TCRdb re-called the reads with MiXCR. Of roughly 200,000 distinct CDR3 sequences in the sample, about 18% were seen once. The sequenced material came from CD8+ T cells from PBMCs. Receptors originate from a human donor in good health (CMV status not recorded). Some clones in this sample may be carry-over from other donors' samples. Each CDR3 is given without its conserved first and last residue. Fields, in order: D gene, V gene, J gene, clone size, CDR3 protein. D genes are given only for firm matches. The listing skips clone size in some rows; elsewhere it reads once, few, many or a size class.

d_call: TRBD2; v_call: TRBV11-2; j_call: TRBJ2-1; clone_size: .; cdr3_aa: ASSSTASGGVSYNEQF
d_call: .; v_call: TRBV25-1; j_call: TRBJ2-7; clone_size: few; cdr3_aa: ASSEFVQEKYEQY
d_call: .; v_call: TRBV7-9; j_call: TRBJ2-7; clone_size: few; cdr3_aa: ASSDDRDGTYEQY
d_call: TRBD2; v_call: TRBV12-3/TRBV12-4; j_call: TRBJ2-1; clone_size: .; cdr3_aa: ASSFKKTSGREKQF
d_call: .; v_call: TRBV7-2; j_call: TRBJ1-6; clone_size: .; cdr3_aa: ASSRGESPLH
d_call: TRBD1; v_call: TRBV6-1; j_call: TRBJ1-2; clone_size: .; cdr3_aa: ASSTGTVIYGYT
d_call: TRBD1; v_call: TRBV5-6; j_call: TRBJ1-6; clone_size: .; cdr3_aa: ASSYRGTGAGSPLH
d_call: TRBD1; v_call: TRBV19; j_call: TRBJ2-7; clone_size: few; cdr3_aa: ASSYRGVSYEQY
d_call: TRBD1; v_call: TRBV29-1; j_call: TRBJ2-5; clone_size: .; cdr3_aa: SVERTGELETQY
d_call: .; v_call: TRBV4-2; j_call: TRBJ2-5; clone_size: .; cdr3_aa: ASSSTSQGGPETQY
d_call: .; v_call: TRBV7-2; j_call: TRBJ2-1; clone_size: .; cdr3_aa: ASSLDSSGNEQF
d_call: TRBD1; v_call: TRBV4-1; j_call: TRBJ1-1; clone_size: few; cdr3_aa: ASSHLDRGALNTEAF
d_call: .; v_call: TRBV7-2; j_call: TRBJ1-5; clone_size: many; cdr3_aa: ASSLNPGPSQPQH
d_call: TRBD2; v_call: TRBV7-9; j_call: TRBJ2-7; clone_size: few; cdr3_aa: ASSLTSGGLPWQY
d_call: .; v_call: TRBV4-1; j_call: TRBJ2-7; clone_size: .; cdr3_aa: ASNQKTGPSYEQY
d_call: .; v_call: TRBV24-1; j_call: TRBJ2-7; clone_size: .; cdr3_aa: ATSDSDVPHHEQY
d_call: .; v_call: TRBV12-3/TRBV12-4; j_call: TRBJ1-1; clone_size: few; cdr3_aa: ASSLGPSTEAF
d_call: .; v_call: TRBV29-1; j_call: TRBJ2-2; clone_size: .; cdr3_aa: SVENRDRTGELF
d_call: TRBD1; v_call: TRBV2; j_call: TRBJ2-7; clone_size: .; cdr3_aa: ASSGQGAEEQY
d_call: .; v_call: TRBV28; j_call: TRBJ1-1; clone_size: few; cdr3_aa: ASSFDRSQAF
d_call: .; v_call: TRBV5-5; j_call: TRBJ2-7; clone_size: few; cdr3_aa: ASSLSSGGREQY
d_call: .; v_call: TRBV20-1; j_call: TRBJ1-6; clone_size: .; cdr3_aa: SARDWRVSYNSPLH
d_call: .; v_call: TRBV5-3; j_call: TRBJ2-4; clone_size: .; cdr3_aa: ASSLAEGDVGNIQY
d_call: .; v_call: TRBV4-1; j_call: TRBJ1-5; clone_size: few; cdr3_aa: ASSQDGRGNQPQH
d_call: .; v_call: TRBV7-2; j_call: TRBJ2-7; clone_size: few; cdr3_aa: ASSETRAYEQY
d_call: TRBD1; v_call: TRBV28; j_call: TRBJ2-5; clone_size: few; cdr3_aa: ASSSAQGVDQETQY
d_call: .; v_call: TRBV23-1; j_call: TRBJ2-6; clone_size: .; cdr3_aa: ASSRRDRGLPPGANVLT
d_call: TRBD2; v_call: TRBV3-1; j_call: TRBJ2-2; clone_size: .; cdr3_aa: ASRAGGNTGELF
d_call: .; v_call: TRBV7-9; j_call: TRBJ1-1; clone_size: few; cdr3_aa: ASSLIDSIRAF
d_call: TRBD1; v_call: TRBV28; j_call: TRBJ2-3; clone_size: few; cdr3_aa: ASSVFDRGLTQY
d_call: .; v_call: TRBV24-1; j_call: TRBJ2-2; clone_size: .; cdr3_aa: ATSDFGRLANTGELF
d_call: .; v_call: TRBV12-3/TRBV12-4; j_call: TRBJ1-5; clone_size: few; cdr3_aa: ASSPPEGNNQPQH
d_call: TRBD1; v_call: TRBV18; j_call: TRBJ1-5; clone_size: .; cdr3_aa: ASSAGQGAMSRFSNQPQH
d_call: TRBD1; v_call: TRBV7-3; j_call: TRBJ2-6; clone_size: few; cdr3_aa: ASSSGQGADGANVLT
d_call: .; v_call: TRBV6-2/TRBV6-3; j_call: TRBJ2-1; clone_size: few; cdr3_aa: ASSYLGLAGLYEQF
d_call: TRBD1; v_call: TRBV7-2; j_call: TRBJ1-5; clone_size: many; cdr3_aa: ASSLTGRSSSNQPQH
d_call: .; v_call: TRBV2; j_call: TRBJ2-3; clone_size: .; cdr3_aa: ASGEADTQY
d_call: TRBD2; v_call: TRBV7-2; j_call: TRBJ2-3; clone_size: .; cdr3_aa: ASSLALAGGLADTQY
d_call: .; v_call: TRBV19; j_call: TRBJ1-1; clone_size: .; cdr3_aa: ASSIAGTTREAF